Here is one T cell receptor beta chain with its context. Its antigen is still unknown. These data belong to a study of cytomegalovirus exposure and HLA in healthy donors. Study results and caveats: The majority of TCR sequences were rare, yet some public TCRs appeared in many donors. Using the classifier, cytomegalovirus status was reportedly diagnosed with high specificity and sensitivity.

Profiling relied on immunoSEQ multiplex PCR, and the TCRdb table lists in-frame clones only, not all of them. Among about 130,000 clones, about 96% were seen once, and the ten largest hold about 1.7%. Trimming took 6 bases from V and 8 from J, leaving 14 bases between them. The V gene's germline CDR1 is SQVTM and CDR2 ANQGSEA. CDR3 length equals 12 residues. The chain combines TRBV29-1 with TRBJ1-5; perhaps TRBD1 as D (5 bases). The sequence was collected from a man between 18 and 29 years old in good health and CMV-seronegative. Sample: PBMCs. CDR3 DNA: TGCAGCGTGGCCCAGGGACTCGAGCCCCAGCATTTT. This gives the protein CSVAQGLEPQHF.